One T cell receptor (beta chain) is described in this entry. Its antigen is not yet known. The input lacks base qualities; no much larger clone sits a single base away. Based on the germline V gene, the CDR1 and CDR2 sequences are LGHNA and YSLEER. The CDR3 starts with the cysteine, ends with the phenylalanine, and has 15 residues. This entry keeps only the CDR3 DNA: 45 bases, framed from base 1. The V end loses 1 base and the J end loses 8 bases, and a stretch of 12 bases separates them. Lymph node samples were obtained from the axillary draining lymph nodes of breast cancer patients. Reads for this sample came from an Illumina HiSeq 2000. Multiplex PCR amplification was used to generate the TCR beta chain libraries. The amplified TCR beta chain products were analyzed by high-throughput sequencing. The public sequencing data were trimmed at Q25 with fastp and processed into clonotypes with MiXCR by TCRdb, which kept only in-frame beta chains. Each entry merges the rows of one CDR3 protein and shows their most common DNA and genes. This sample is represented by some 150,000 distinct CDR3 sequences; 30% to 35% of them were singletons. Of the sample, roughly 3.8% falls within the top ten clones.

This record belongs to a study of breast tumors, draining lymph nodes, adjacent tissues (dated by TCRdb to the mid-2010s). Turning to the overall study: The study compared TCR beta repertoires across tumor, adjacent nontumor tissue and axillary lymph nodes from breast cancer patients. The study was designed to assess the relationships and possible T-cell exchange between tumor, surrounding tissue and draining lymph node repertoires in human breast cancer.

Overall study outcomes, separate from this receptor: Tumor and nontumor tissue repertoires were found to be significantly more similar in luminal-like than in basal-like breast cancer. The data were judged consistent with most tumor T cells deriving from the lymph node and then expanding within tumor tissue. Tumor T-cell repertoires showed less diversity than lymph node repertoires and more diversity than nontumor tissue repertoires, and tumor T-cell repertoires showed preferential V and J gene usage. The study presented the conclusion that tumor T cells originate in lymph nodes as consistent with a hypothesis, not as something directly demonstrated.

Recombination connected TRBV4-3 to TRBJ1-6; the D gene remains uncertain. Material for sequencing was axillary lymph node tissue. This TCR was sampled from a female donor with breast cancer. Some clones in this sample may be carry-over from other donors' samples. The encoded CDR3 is CASSQVVWLDSPLHF. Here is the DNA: TGCGCCAGCAGCCAAGTGGTCTGGTTGGATTCACCCCTCCACTTT.